A selection of T cell receptor beta chains follows, all from one sample in a study of shared clonotypes between healthy human individuals. This table comes from immunoSEQ multiplex PCR, and its TCRdb copy is limited to in-frame clones, with some not included. In the table there are millions of clones, about 92% of which are singletons. Sequencing used naive CD4+ T cells sorted from blood. The receptors were gathered from a man aged 18 to 30 in good health. The CDR3 runs from the conserved cysteine through the conserved F or W. The D gene is left open where the match is weak. Size tells how often a clone was seen (once, few, many) or the class of an expanded clone, and some rows leave it out.

clone_size,v_call,j_call,d_call,cdr3_aa,cdr3_nt
.,TRBV30,TRBJ1-1,TRBD1,CAWRGTGGAGSAAFF,TGTGCCTGGAGGGGGACAGGGGGCGCGGGTTCTGCAGCTTTCTTT
.,TRBV2,TRBJ2-7,.,CASSEDRYSYEQYF,TGTGCCAGCAGTGAAGACAGGTACTCCTACGAGCAGTACTTC
.,TRBV2,TRBJ1-4,.,CASSVTEATNEKLFF,TGTGCCAGCAGTGTAACGGAAGCAACTAATGAAAAACTGTTTTTT
.,TRBV2,TRBJ1-6,.,CASSEDSRALNSPLHF,TGTGCCAGCAGTGAAGATAGTAGGGCCCTAAATTCACCCCTCCACTTT
.,TRBV7-9,TRBJ2-5,.,CASSIGRSGIDETQYF,TGTGCCAGCAGCATCGGACGGTCGGGGATTGACGAGACCCAGTACTTC
.,TRBV6-6,TRBJ2-5,.,CASSYVIRHQYF,TGTGCCAGCAGTTACGTAATAAGGCACCAGTACTTC
.,TRBV29-1,TRBJ2-1,.,CSVDGSGATYNEQFF,TGCAGCGTTGATGGTAGCGGTGCAACCTACAATGAGCAGTTCTTC
.,TRBV5-1,TRBJ2-1,.,CASSLVPLSGWSPSSYNEQFF,TGCGCCAGCAGCTTGGTCCCGTTATCGGGGTGGTCCCCTAGCTCCTACAATGAGCAGTTCTTC
.,TRBV30,TRBJ2-7,TRBD1,CAWSTGQGYDEQYF,TGTGCCTGGAGTACGGGACAGGGATACGACGAGCAGTACTTC
few,TRBV5-4,TRBJ2-7,.,CASSPGQTGRYEQYF,TGTGCCAGCAGCCCCGGACAGACCGGCAGGTACGAGCAGTACTTC
.,TRBV2,TRBJ1-5,.,CASDRRQYNQPQHF,TGTGCCAGCGACCGGCGGCAGTATAATCAGCCCCAGCATTTT
.,TRBV7-9,TRBJ1-3,TRBD1,CASSPTQGITGNTIYF,TGTGCCAGCAGTCCTACACAGGGGATCACTGGAAACACCATATATTTT
once,TRBV25-1,TRBJ1-2,.,CASSVTGDYGYTF,TGTGCCAGCAGTGTAACAGGAGATTATGGCTACACCTTC
once,TRBV4-1,TRBJ1-6,.,CASSQGRTADNSPLHF,TGCGCCAGCAGCCAAGGTCGGACAGCAGATAATTCACCCCTCCACTTT
.,TRBV2,TRBJ1-4,.,CASNQHVSNEKLFF,TGTGCCAGCAACCAACACGTTAGTAATGAAAAACTGTTTTTT
.,TRBV19,TRBJ1-4,TRBD1,CASRISGTGYEKLFF,TGTGCCAGTAGGATCTCCGGGACAGGGTATGAAAAACTGTTTTTT
.,TRBV18,TRBJ2-7,.,CASSPQEGIYEQYF,TGTGCCAGCTCACCACAGGAGGGGATCTACGAGCAGTACTTC
.,TRBV7-6,TRBJ2-7,.,CASSATGYSYEQYF,TGTGCCAGCAGCGCAACTGGGTACTCCTACGAGCAGTACTTC
.,TRBV6-6,TRBJ2-3,.,CASSYGQNTDTQYF,TGTGCCAGCAGTTACGGACAGAACACAGATACGCAGTATTTT
.,TRBV29-1,TRBJ1-3,.,CSVAGRLGNTIYF,TGCAGCGTTGCAGGACGTTTAGGAAACACCATATATTTT
.,TRBV2,TRBJ1-2,.,CAGTKGTPTNYGYTF,TGTGCCGGTACCAAGGGTACACCCACTAACTATGGCTACACCTTC
.,TRBV5-1,TRBJ2-5,.,CASSVATLETQYF,TGCGCCAGCAGCGTTGCAACTTTAGAGACCCAGTACTTC